This T cell receptor beta chain was identified in a study of radiotherapy plus CTLA-4 blockade in lung cancer. Overall study context: Objective responses occurred in around 18% of patients; roughly 31% had disease control.

Comments on this clone: Its antigen is unidentified.

This table comes from immunoSEQ multiplex PCR, and its TCRdb copy is limited to in-frame clones, with some not included. The sample has under 110,000 clones, 85% to 90% seen once. The length of the CDR3 is 13 residues. The V end lost 5 bases, the J end lost 3 bases, and 12 bases lay between the germline ends. The germline V gene encodes CDR1 SGHRS and CDR2 YFSETQ. Broader study findings: Dynamics of early blood T cell clones, together with interferon-beta, were reportedly the best predictors of response. Blood-borne expansion of tumor-derived TCR clones followed radiotherapy plus ipilimumab.

The sequenced sample was peripheral blood, obtained from a patient treated with radiotherapy plus ipilimumab. The sequence came from a human donor with non-small cell lung cancer that progressed on radiotherapy plus ipilimumab. Some clones in this sample may be carry-over from other donors' samples. The chain joins TRBV5-1 to TRBJ2-7; no clear D. The CDR3 region has the DNA TGCGCCAGCAGACCGGGTCCGGGCTACGAGCAGTACTTC. It specifies CASRPGPGYEQYF.